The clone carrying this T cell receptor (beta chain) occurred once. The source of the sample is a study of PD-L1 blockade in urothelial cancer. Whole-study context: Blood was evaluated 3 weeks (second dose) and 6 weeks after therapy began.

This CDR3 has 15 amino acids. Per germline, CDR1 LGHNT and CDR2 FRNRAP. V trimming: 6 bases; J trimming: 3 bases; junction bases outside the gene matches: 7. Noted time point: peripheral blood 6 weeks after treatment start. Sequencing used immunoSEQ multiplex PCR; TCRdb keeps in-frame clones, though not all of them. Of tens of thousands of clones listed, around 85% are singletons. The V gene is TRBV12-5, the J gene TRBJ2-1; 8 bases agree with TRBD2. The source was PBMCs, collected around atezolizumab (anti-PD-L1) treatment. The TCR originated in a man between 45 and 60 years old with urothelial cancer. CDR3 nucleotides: TGTGCTAGTGGCCCCCATAGCGGGAACTACAATGAGCAGTTCTTC. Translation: CASGPHSGNYNEQFF.